This T cell receptor beta chain was captured by sequencing in a study of T cell repertoires in cytomegalovirus infection. On the study more broadly: Indications came from public TCR beta signatures; they pointed to CMV infection and to a matching HLA type.

The CDR3 is 14 amino acids. Trimming removed 3 bases from V and 10 bases from J; junction bases left unmatched: 4. This clonotype was observed many times. TCRdb reprocessed the reads with MiXCR, giving one entry per CDR3 protein. The table includes 300,000 to 450,000 distinct CDR3 sequences, around 18% detected once. The clonotype was recovered from a human donor in good health (CMV status not recorded). Some clones in this sample may be carry-over from other donors' samples. Sequences were obtained from PBMCs. V usage is TRBV12-3 or TRBV12-4 and J usage is TRBJ1-6; 9 bases are a match to TRBD1. The CDR3 loop reads CASSFGQGSSPLHF. In DNA, the CDR3 is TGTGCCAGCAGTTTTGGACAGGGGAGCTCACCCCTCCACTTT.